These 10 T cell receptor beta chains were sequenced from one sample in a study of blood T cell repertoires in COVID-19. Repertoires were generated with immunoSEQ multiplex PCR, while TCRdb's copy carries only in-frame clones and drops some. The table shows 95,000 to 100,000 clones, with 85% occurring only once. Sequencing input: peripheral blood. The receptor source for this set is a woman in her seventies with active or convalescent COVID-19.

CDR3 protein: CASSAQGGRSYNEQFF. DNA of the CDR3: TGTGCCAGCAGTGCGCAGGGGGGCCGCTCCTACAATGAGCAGTTCTTC. The rearrangement joins TRBV6-1 to TRBJ2-1; tentatively, D is TRBD1 (7 bases). Per the germline V gene, CDR1 is MNHNS and CDR2 is SASEGT. V gave up 4 bases and J gave up 0 bases, with 13 bases separating them. CDR3 length: 16 residues.

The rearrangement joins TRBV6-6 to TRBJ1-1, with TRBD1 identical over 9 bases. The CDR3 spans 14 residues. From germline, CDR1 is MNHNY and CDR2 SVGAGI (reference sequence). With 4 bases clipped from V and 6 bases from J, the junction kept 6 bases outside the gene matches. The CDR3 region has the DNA TGTGCCAGCAGTTCAACAGGGGGCTCCGCTGAAGCTTTCTTT. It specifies CASSSTGGSAEAFF.

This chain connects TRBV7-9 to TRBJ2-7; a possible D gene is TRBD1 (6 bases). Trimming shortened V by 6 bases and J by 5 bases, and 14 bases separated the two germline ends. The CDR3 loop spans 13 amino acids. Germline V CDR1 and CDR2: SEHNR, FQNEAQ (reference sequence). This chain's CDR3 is CASSSAGVDEQYF. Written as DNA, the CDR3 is TGTGCCAGCAGTTCTGCAGGGGTGGACGAGCAGTACTTC.

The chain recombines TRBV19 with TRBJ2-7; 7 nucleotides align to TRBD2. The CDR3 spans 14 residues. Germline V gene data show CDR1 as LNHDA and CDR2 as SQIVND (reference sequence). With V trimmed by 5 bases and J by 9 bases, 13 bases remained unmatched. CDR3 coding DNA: TGTGCCAGTAGTTACCGGGAGGACTTTAGGGGGCAGTACTTC. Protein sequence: CASSYREDFRGQYF.

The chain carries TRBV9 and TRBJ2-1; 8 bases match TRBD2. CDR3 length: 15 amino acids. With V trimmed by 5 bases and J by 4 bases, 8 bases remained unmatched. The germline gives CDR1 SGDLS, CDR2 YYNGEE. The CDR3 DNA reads TGTGCCAGCAGTCCACTAGCGGAAAATTACAATGAGCAGTTCTTC. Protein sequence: CASSPLAENYNEQFF.

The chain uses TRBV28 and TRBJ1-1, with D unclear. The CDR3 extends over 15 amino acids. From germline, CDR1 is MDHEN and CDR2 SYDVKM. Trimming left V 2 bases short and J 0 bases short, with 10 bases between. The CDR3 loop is CASSLMAKLNTEAFF. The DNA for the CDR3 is TGTGCCAGCAGTTTAATGGCAAAATTGAACACTGAAGCTTTCTTT.

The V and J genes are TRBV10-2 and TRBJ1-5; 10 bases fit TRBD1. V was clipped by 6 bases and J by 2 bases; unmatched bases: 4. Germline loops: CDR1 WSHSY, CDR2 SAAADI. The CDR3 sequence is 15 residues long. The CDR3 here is CASRDRGEGNQPQHF. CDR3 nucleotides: TGCGCCAGCAGGGACAGGGGGGAGGGCAATCAGCCCCAGCATTTT.

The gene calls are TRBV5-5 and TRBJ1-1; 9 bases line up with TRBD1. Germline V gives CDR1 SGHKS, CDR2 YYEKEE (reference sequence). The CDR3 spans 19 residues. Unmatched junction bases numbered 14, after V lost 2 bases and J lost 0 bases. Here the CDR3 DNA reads TGTGCCAGCAGCTTTCGCCCCCTCGGGACAGGGACTTTGAACACTGAAGCTTTCTTT. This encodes CASSFRPLGTGTLNTEAFF.

The CDR3 sequence is CASSSNRGFAGELFF. The CDR3 DNA is TGTGCCAGCAGCTCTAACAGGGGTTTTGCCGGGGAGCTGTTTTTT. The gene calls are TRBV5-6 and TRBJ2-2, with 7 bases identical to TRBD1. The CDR3 consists of 15 residues. CDR1 SGHDT and CDR2 YYEEEE come from the germline V gene. With V trimmed by 3 bases and J by 6 bases, 8 bases remained unmatched.

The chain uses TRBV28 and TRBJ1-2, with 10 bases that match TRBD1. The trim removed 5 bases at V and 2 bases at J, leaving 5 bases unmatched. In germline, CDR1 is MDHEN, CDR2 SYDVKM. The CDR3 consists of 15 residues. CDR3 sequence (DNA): TGTGCCAGCAGTCCACCGGGACAGGGGAACTATGGCTACACCTTC. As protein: CASSPPGQGNYGYTF.